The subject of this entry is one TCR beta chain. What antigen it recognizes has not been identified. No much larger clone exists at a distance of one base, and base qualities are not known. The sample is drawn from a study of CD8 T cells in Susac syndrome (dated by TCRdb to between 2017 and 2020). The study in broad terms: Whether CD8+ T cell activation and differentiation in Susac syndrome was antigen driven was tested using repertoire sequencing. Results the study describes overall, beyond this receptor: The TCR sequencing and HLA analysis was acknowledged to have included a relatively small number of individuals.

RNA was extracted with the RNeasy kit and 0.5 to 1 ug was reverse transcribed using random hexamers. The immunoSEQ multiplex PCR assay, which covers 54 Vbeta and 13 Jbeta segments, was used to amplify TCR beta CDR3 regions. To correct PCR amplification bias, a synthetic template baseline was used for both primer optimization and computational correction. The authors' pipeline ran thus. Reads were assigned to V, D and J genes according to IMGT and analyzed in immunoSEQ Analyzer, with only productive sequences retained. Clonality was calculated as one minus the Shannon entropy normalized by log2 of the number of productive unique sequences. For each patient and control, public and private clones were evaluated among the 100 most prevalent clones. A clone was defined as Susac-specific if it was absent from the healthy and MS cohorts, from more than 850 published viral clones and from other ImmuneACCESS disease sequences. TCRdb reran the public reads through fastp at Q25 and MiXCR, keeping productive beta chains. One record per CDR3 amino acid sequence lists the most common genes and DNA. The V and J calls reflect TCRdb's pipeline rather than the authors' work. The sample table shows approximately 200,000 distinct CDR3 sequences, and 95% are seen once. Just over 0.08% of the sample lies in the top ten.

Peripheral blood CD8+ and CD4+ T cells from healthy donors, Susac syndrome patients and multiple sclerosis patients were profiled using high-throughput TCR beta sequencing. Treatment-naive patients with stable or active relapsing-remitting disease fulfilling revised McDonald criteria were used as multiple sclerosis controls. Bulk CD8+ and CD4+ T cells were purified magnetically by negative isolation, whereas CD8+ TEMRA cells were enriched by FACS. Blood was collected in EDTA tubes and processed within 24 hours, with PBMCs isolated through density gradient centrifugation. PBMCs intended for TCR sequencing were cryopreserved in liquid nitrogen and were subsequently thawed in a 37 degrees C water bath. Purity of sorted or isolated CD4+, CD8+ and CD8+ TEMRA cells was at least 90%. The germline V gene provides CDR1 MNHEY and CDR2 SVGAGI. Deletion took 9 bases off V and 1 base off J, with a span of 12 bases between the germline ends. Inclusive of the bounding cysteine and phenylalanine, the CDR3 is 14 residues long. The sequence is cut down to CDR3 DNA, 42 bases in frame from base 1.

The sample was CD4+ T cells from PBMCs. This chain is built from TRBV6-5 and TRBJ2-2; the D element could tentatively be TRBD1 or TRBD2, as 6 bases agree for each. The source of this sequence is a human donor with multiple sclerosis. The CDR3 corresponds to CASNRGENTGELFF. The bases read TGTGCCAGTAATAGGGGGGAGAACACCGGGGAGCTGTTTTTT.